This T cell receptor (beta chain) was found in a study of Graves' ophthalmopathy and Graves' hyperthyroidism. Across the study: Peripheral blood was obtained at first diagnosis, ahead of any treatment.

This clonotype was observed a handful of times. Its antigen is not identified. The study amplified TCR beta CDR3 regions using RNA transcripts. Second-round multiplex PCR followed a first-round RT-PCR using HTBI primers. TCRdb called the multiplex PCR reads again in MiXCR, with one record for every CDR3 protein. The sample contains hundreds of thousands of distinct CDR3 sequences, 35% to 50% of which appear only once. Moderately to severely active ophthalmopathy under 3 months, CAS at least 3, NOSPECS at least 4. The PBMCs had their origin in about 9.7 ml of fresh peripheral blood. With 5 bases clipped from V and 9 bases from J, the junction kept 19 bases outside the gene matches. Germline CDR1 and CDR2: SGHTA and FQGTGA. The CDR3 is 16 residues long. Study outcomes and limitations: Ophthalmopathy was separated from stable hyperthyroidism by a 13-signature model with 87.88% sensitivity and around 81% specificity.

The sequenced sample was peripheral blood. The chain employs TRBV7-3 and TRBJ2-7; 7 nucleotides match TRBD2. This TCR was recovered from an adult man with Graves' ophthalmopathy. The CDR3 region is CASSPKRLARRDGQYF. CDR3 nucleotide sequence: TGTGCCAGCAGCCCCAAGAGACTAGCCCGACGGGACGGGCAGTACTTC.